This entry features one TCR beta chain sequence. Its matching antigen is unknown. CDR1 SEHNR and CDR2 FQNEAQ come from the germline V gene (reference sequence). The CDR3 sequence is 16 residues long. The V gene end was trimmed by 5 bases and the J gene end by 8 bases; junction bases not matched to a gene: 15. The sample comes from a study of CD8 T cells in ankylosing spondylitis. Study-wide findings and caveats: Researchers report that disease-linked clones proved CD8+ and relatively rare in peripheral blood. There was a TCR beta motif, made of 7 to 9 highly homologous variants, that appeared characteristic of ankylosing spondylitis blood. There was reportedly significant enrichment of clones that were disease-linked in matched ankylosing spondylitis synovial fluid. A subset of motif variants has previously been described in the synovial fluid and blood of reactive arthritis.

Construction of TCR beta libraries was performed using quantitative 5'-RACE with molecular barcodes. In TCRdb, the 5' RACE reads were re-called with MiXCR into one record per CDR3 protein. The table shows over 700,000 distinct CDR3 sequences, with around 20% occurring only once. The sequence was collected from a male donor with ankylosing spondylitis. The specimen sequenced was blood, either unsorted or a sorted T cell fraction (not recorded which). The chain employs TRBV7-9 and TRBJ2-1, with TRBD2 identical over 7 bases. The CDR3 spells CASSPMYAGVQYEQFF. The CDR3 nucleotides are TGTGCCAGCAGCCCGATGTACGCGGGGGTACAATATGAGCAGTTCTTC.